Detailed here is one TCR beta chain. Its antigen is not known. These data are taken from a study of blood T cells in healthy people across ages. Overall study results and limits: Aged donors had fewer naive CD4+ cells and lower diversity than long-lived donors. Diversity estimates from one million T cells were considered underestimates.

PCR was performed a second time for roughly 7 to 12 cycles using a sample-barcoded 5' primer and a J-beta primer mix. Every cDNA molecule bore a tag from a template-switch adaptor containing 12 random nucleotides. From the 5' RACE reads, TCRdb called clonotypes with MiXCR, one entry per CDR3 protein. The table has hundreds of thousands of distinct CDR3 sequences, about 30% seen once; the top ten hold approximately 15%. The V gene lost 5 bases and the J gene lost 1 base, with 14 bases spanning the gap. The CDR3 totals 15 residues. RNA extraction gave at least 5.5 micrograms of total RNA per sample. The TCR comes from a woman aged 80 or over in good health. The gene calls are TRBV12-3 or TRBV12-4 and TRBJ1-1, with D tentatively TRBD1 (5 bases). Sequences were obtained from blood. Here the CDR3 reads CASSDTGTANTEAFF. In nucleotides, the CDR3 is TGTGCCAGCAGTGATACCGGGACGGCGAACACTGAAGCTTTCTTT.